Listed below are T cell receptor beta chains from one sample, sequenced in a study of graft-versus-host responses after intestinal transplantation. Profiling relied on immunoSEQ multiplex PCR, and the TCRdb table lists in-frame clones only, not all of them. The data contain fewer than 130,000 clones, just under 95% of them seen just once; the ten biggest clones take up about 0.51%. No antigen is known for these receptors. The sample consisted of unstimulated CD8+ T cells sorted from spleen or lymph node cells, taken before intestinal transplant. Receptors were obtained from a human donor who received an intestinal transplant. The CDR3 runs from the conserved cysteine through the conserved F or W. Fields, in order: CDR3 DNA, CDR3 protein, D gene, J gene, clone size, V gene. D genes are given only for firm matches. Size is stated for part of the rows, as once, few or many counts, or as a class when the clone is expanded.

TGTGCCAGCAGCTTAGGAGGAGGGAGAGGGTACTCTGGGGCCAACGTCCTGACTTTC | CASSLGGGRGYSGANVLTF | NA | TRBJ2-6 | NA | TRBV11-2
TGCGCCAGCAGCGTTGGACAGACTGAAGCTTTCTTT | CASSVGQTEAFF | NA | TRBJ1-1 | NA | TRBV5-1
TGTGCCAGTAGTATTGGTACAGGCACAGATACGCAGTATTTT | CASSIGTGTDTQYF | NA | TRBJ2-3 | NA | TRBV19
TGTGCCAGCGGGGCCTTCTACGAGCAGTACTTC | CASGAFYEQYF | NA | TRBJ2-7 | NA | TRBV25-1
TGTGCCAGCAGTTTGGGGGGGGAGCCGTTGATCTACGAGCAGTACTTC | CASSLGGEPLIYEQYF | TRBD2 | TRBJ2-7 | NA | TRBV28
TGCGCCAGCAGCTCCCGACAGGGTCGCACAGATACGCAGTATTTT | CASSSRQGRTDTQYF | TRBD1 | TRBJ2-3 | NA | TRBV5-1
TGTGCCATCAACTCCCTCCCGGGACTCAAGTACTTC | CAINSLPGLKYF | NA | TRBJ2-7 | NA | TRBV10-3
TGTGCCAGCAGCCTAGACTTGGACAGACCCTACGAGCAGTACTTC | CASSLDLDRPYEQYF | NA | TRBJ2-7 | NA | TRBV5-6
TGTGCCAGCAGTTTGATCGGAGACAGACTTGGGGAAAAACTGTTTTTT | CASSLIGDRLGEKLFF | NA | TRBJ1-4 | once | TRBV28
TGTGCCACTGGAGAGGGACCTTACAATGAGCAGTTCTTC | CATGEGPYNEQFF | NA | TRBJ2-1 | NA | TRBV19
TGTGCCACCAGCGTCAGGAGCTCCTACGAGCAGTACTTC | CATSVRSSYEQYF | NA | TRBJ2-7 | NA | TRBV15
TGCGCCAGCAGCCAAGAAAGGGGGCGACTACTGACGAACACCGGGGAGCTGTTTTTT | CASSQERGRLLTNTGELFF | TRBD1 | TRBJ2-2 | NA | TRBV4-1
TGTGCCAGTACAGGGAACACTGAAGCTTTCTTT | CASTGNTEAFF | NA | TRBJ1-1 | NA | TRBV19
TGCGCCAGCAGCCAGGCGACAGGGGGGGCTGAAGCTTTCTTT | CASSQATGGAEAFF | TRBD1 | TRBJ1-1 | once | TRBV4-1
TGTGCCAGCAGTGAAGCGGGATGGACCCCAAATCAGCCCCAGCATTTT | CASSEAGWTPNQPQHF | NA | TRBJ1-5 | NA | TRBV6-1
TGTGCAGCGGGGCTGGGGACTGAAGCTTTCTTT | CAAGLGTEAFF | NA | TRBJ1-1 | few | TRBV5-4
TGTGCCAGTAGGGATGTTGGCGGGAGTCTTGAGCAGTACTTC | CASRDVGGSLEQYF | TRBD2 | TRBJ2-7 | NA | TRBV19
TGTGCCAGCAGTTTACGCGGGGACACAGATACGCAGTATTTT | CASSLRGDTDTQYF | NA | TRBJ2-3 | NA | TRBV28
TGTGCCAGCAGTTACAGGAGGGAGTCCTATGGCTACACCTTC | CASSYRRESYGYTF | NA | TRBJ1-2 | NA | TRBV27
TGTGCCAGCAGCTTAGGCGGCAGGGACGCTTTCTTT | CASSLGGRDAFF | NA | TRBJ1-1 | NA | TRBV7-9
TGTGCCAGCAAGGAGGGTAACGAGCAGTACTTC | CASKEGNEQYF | NA | TRBJ2-7 | NA | TRBV28
TGCGCCAGCAGCCAAGGCGGGAGCACAGATACGCAGTATTTT | CASSQGGSTDTQYF | NA | TRBJ2-3 | NA | TRBV4-1
TGTGCCAGCACCATCGAGGGGTCCCCTGAAGCTTTCTTT | CASTIEGSPEAFF | NA | TRBJ1-1 | NA | TRBV11-2
TGTGCCAGCAGTTTAAGGGGGCAGACGAACACCGGGGAGCTGTTTTTT | CASSLRGQTNTGELFF | TRBD1 | TRBJ2-2 | NA | TRBV27
TGTGCCAGCATTTATGTTCCCACAGATACGCAGTATTTT | CASIYVPTDTQYF | NA | TRBJ2-3 | NA | TRBV6-1
TGTGCCAGCAGTTCAGTGGCAGGGAGGGCTGAAAAACTGTTTTTT | CASSSVAGRAEKLFF | NA | TRBJ1-4 | NA | TRBV27
TGTGCCAGCAGTTTTTTAGGTGGACACCTCACCGGGGAGCTGTTTTTT | CASSFLGGHLTGELFF | NA | TRBJ2-2 | NA | TRBV27
TGTGCCAGCAGCTGGGGACAGGGCCCAGATACGCAGTATTTT | CASSWGQGPDTQYF | TRBD1 | TRBJ2-3 | NA | TRBV7-9
TGTGCCAGCAGCGGCAGGGGAGGAGGGACTGAAGCTTTCTTT | CASSGRGGGTEAFF | NA | TRBJ1-1 | NA | TRBV9
TGTGCCAGCACCAAAGCGGGGAGTGGCTACGAGCAGTACTTC | CASTKAGSGYEQYF | TRBD2 | TRBJ2-7 | NA | TRBV6-1
TGTGCCAGCAGTGTGACCATGGTACCCGGGGAGCTGTTTTTT | CASSVTMVPGELFF | NA | TRBJ2-2 | NA | TRBV25-1
TGTGCCAGTGTAGCGGGAGGGTTCGGGGAGCTGTTTTTT | CASVAGGFGELFF | TRBD2 | TRBJ2-2 | NA | TRBV19
TGTGCCAGCAGCTTCAAACAGTGGGGTCCTGGAAACACCATATATTTT | CASSFKQWGPGNTIYF | NA | TRBJ1-3 | NA | TRBV5-6
TGTGCCAGCAACGTGGGACAGGCAAACACCGGGGAGCTGTTTTTT | CASNVGQANTGELFF | TRBD1 | TRBJ2-2 | NA | TRBV5-4
TGTGCCAGCAGTTACTTTGGCTATAGCAATCAGCCCCAGCATTTT | CASSYFGYSNQPQHF | NA | TRBJ1-5 | NA | TRBV27
TGTGCCAGCAGCACCCGGACCTCCCCGGACCCCCTCTACACCTTC | CASSTRTSPDPLYTF | NA | TRBJ1-2 | NA | TRBV13
TGTGCCAGCAGTTCATCCGAGGTAGCCGCTATCGATGAGCAGTTCTTC | CASSSSEVAAIDEQFF | NA | TRBJ2-1 | NA | TRBV27
TGTGCCAGCAGCCAAGATAAGAGCGGTCACTACAATGAGCAGTTCTTC | CASSQDKSGHYNEQFF | NA | TRBJ2-1 | NA | TRBV14
TGTGCCAGCAGCTTCGACAGGGGGCGCTACGAGCAGTACTTC | CASSFDRGRYEQYF | TRBD1 | TRBJ2-7 | NA | TRBV2
TGTGCTAGTGGTTTGGTAGGGGGTGGGACTAGCGGCACAGATACGCAGTATTTT | CASGLVGGGTSGTDTQYF | TRBD2 | TRBJ2-3 | NA | TRBV12-5
TGCGCCAGCAGCCTCTACATAGACCTGCTCAGCGATACGCAGTATTTT | CASSLYIDLLSDTQYF | NA | TRBJ2-3 | NA | TRBV4-1
TGTGCCAGCAGTCGGACACCTATCGAGGAAAAACTGTTTTTT | CASSRTPIEEKLFF | NA | TRBJ1-4 | NA | TRBV28
TGTGCCAGCAGCTTACTAGCGGGACTGCGCACAGATACGCAGTATTTT | CASSLLAGLRTDTQYF | TRBD2 | TRBJ2-3 | NA | TRBV7-3
TGTGCCAGTAGTATAATGCCCGGGAACACTGAAGCTTTCTTT | CASSIMPGNTEAFF | NA | TRBJ1-1 | NA | TRBV19
TGTGCCAGCGAAAGTGATAGCTCCTACAATGAGCAGTTCTTC | CASESDSSYNEQFF | NA | TRBJ2-1 | NA | TRBV18
TGTGCCAGCAGGCAGCGGGAGGGCGGGTACGAGCAGTACTTC | CASRQREGGYEQYF | TRBD2 | TRBJ2-7 | NA | TRBV28
TGTGCCAGCAGTTTATCGGCAGGTACCAATCAGCCCCAGCATTTT | CASSLSAGTNQPQHF | NA | TRBJ1-5 | NA | TRBV27
TGCAGTGCTAGAGGAGGCTACGAGCAGTACTTC | CSARGGYEQYF | NA | TRBJ2-7 | once | TRBV20-1
TGTGCCAGTACTTACGGGGCCAACGTCCTGACTTTC | CASTYGANVLTF | NA | TRBJ2-6 | NA | TRBV6-5
TGTGCCAGTAGTATTAATGGTTATAGCAATCAGCCCCAGCATTTT | CASSINGYSNQPQHF | NA | TRBJ1-5 | NA | TRBV19
TGTGCCAGCAGCAACCCCCTGAGGCTAGCGGGAGGGCCGGGGGATGAGCAGTTCTTC | CASSNPLRLAGGPGDEQFF | TRBD2 | TRBJ2-1 | NA | TRBV2
TGTGCCAGCAGTTCCCCGGGTCAGGCCTCCGTCTCCTACAATGAGCAGTTCTTC | CASSSPGQASVSYNEQFF | NA | TRBJ2-1 | NA | TRBV28
TGTGCCAGCAGTTTATACTCCCGATACGAGCAGTACTTC | CASSLYSRYEQYF | NA | TRBJ2-7 | NA | TRBV28
TGTGCCAGCAGCTCCGTTGATAGCCCAGATACGCAGTATTTT | CASSSVDSPDTQYF | NA | TRBJ2-3 | NA | TRBV11-3
TGTGCCAGTAGTATACAGACGGCCTATAATTCACCCCTCCACTTT | CASSIQTAYNSPLHF | NA | TRBJ1-6 | NA | TRBV19
TGTGCCAGCAGCGTAGGGAAGGGTAACACTGAAGCTTTCTTT | CASSVGKGNTEAFF | NA | TRBJ1-1 | NA | TRBV9
TGTGCCATCCCGGTACCGACTAGCGGGAGACTCGCGAATGAGCAGTTCTTC | CAIPVPTSGRLANEQFF | TRBD2 | TRBJ2-1 | NA | TRBV2